This T cell receptor (beta chain) derives from a study of blood T cells in healthy people across ages. V was trimmed by 0 bases and J by 7 bases, leaving 15 bases between them. The length of the CDR3 is 15 residues. CDR1 and CDR2 (germline): LGHDT, YNNKEL (reference sequence). This clonotype was seen a handful of times. With a J-beta primer mix and a sample-barcoded 5' primer, a second PCR ran about 7 to 12 cycles. Using its own MiXCR run on the 5' RACE reads, TCRdb lists one record per CDR3 protein. Of around 780,000 distinct CDR3 sequences listed, around a quarter are singletons. The sample was also linked to a second study, of T cells of mothers and their children. Turning to that study: Each 15 ul cDNA reaction used roughly 1.5 ug RNA; all RNA was used.

This clonotype originated in a boy younger than 18 in good health. The sample was blood. V is TRBV3-1 and J is TRBJ2-5, with D possibly called TRBD1 or TRBD2 (5 bases each). The CDR3 sequence: CASSQEGPRERTQYF. The CDR3 DNA reads as TGTGCCAGCAGCCAAGAGGGGCCCAGGGAGAGGACCCAGTACTTC.